Detailed here is one T cell receptor beta chain. The sample is drawn from a study of blood T cell repertoires in COVID-19. Study in general: Acute and convalescent COVID-19 specimens originated in the United States, Italy and Spain.

Germline values: CDR1 SQVTM, CDR2 ANQGSEA. Trimming cost V 4 bases and J 6 bases, with 9 bases left between them. This CDR3 spans 11 amino acids. In the authors' methods: Researchers report that nucleated cell counts were estimated from reference gene primer amplification. Libraries were prepared by immunoSEQ multiplex PCR; TCRdb keeps only in-frame clonotypes and omits some of them. V and J calls and clone size follow that table, whereas D and trimming were derived from the DNA. Counted here are about 140,000 clones, approximately 88% occurring once; the ten biggest clones make up more than 9%. The TCR comes from a man aged 60-69 years with active or convalescent COVID-19. The chain couples TRBV29-1 to TRBJ1-1; D remains ambiguous. The sequencing sample was made of peripheral blood. The CDR3 DNA follows: TGCAGCGTTGGCTCCGGGGCTGAAGCTTTCTTT. Protein product: CSVGSGAEAFF.